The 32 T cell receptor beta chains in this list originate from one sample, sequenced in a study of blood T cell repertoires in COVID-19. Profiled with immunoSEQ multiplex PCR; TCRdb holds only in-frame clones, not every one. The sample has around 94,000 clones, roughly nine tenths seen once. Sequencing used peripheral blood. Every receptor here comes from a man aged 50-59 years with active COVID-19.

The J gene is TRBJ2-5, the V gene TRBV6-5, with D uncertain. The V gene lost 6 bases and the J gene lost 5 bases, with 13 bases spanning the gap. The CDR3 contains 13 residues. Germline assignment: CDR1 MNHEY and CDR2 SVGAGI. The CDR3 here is CASSNSGRETQYF. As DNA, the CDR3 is TGTGCCAGCAGCAACAGTGGAAGGGAGACCCAGTACTTC.

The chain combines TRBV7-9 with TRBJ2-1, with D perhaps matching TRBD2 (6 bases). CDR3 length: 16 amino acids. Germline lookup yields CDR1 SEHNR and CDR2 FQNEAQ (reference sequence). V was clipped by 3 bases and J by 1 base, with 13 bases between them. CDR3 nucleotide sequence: TGTGCCAGCAGCTTTTTGGCGGGGCCATCCTACAATGAGCAGTTCTTC. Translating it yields CASSFLAGPSYNEQFF.

The CDR3 spells CASSQDLVAGTGELFF. CDR3 DNA sequence: TGCGCCAGCAGCCAAGATCTGGTAGCGGGGACGGGGGAGCTGTTTTTT. The chain is built from TRBV4-3 and TRBJ2-2, with 8 positions matching TRBD2. The CDR3 is made up of 16 amino acids. The V gene end was trimmed by 0 bases and the J gene end by 8 bases; junction bases not matched to a gene: 8. Germline V gene data show CDR1 as LGHNA and CDR2 as YSLEER.

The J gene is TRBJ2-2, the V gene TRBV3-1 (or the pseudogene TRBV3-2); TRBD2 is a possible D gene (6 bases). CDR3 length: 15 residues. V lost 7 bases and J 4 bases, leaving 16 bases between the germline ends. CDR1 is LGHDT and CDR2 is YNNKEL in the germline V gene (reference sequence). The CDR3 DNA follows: TGTGCCAGCAACTTGCGGGGTTCTCTCACCGGGGAGCTGTTTTTT. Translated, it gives CASNLRGSLTGELFF.

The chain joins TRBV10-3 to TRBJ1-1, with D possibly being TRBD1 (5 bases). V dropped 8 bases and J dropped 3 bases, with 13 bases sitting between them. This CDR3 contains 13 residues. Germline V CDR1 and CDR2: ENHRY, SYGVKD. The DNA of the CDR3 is TGTGCCATCCGGAAGGGGCTCGACACTGAAGCTTTCTTT. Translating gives CAIRKGLDTEAFF.

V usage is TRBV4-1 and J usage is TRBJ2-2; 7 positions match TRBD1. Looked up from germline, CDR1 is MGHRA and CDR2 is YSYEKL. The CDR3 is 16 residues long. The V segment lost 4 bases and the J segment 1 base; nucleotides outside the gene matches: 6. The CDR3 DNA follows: TGCGCCAGCAGCCCATGGACAGGCGTGAACACCGGGGAGCTGTTTTTT. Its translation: CASSPWTGVNTGELFF.

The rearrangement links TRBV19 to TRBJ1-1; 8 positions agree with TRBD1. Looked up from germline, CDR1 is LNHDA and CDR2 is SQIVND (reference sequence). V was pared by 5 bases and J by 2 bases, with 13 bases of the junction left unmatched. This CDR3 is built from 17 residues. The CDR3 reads CASSVRWTGRVNTEAFF. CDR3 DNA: TGTGCCAGTAGTGTTCGGTGGACAGGGCGAGTTAACACTGAAGCTTTCTTT. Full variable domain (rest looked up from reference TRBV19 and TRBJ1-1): DGGITQSPKYLFRKEGQNVTLSCEQNLNHDAMYWYRQDPGQGLRLIYYSQIVNDFQKGDIAEGYSVSREKKESFPLTVTSAQKNPTAFYLCASSVRWTGRVNTEAFFGQGTRLTVV.

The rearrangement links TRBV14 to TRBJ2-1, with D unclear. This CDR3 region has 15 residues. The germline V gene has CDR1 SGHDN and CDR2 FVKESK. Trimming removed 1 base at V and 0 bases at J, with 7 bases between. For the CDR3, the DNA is TGTGCCAGCAGCCAAGTGGCCAGCTCCTACAATGAGCAGTTCTTC. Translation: CASSQVASSYNEQFF. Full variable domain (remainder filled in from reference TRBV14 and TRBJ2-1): EAGVTQFPSHSVIEKGQTVTLRCDPISGHDNLYWYRRVMGKEIKFLLHFVKESKQDESGMPNNRFLAERTGGTYSTLKVQPAELEDSGVYFCASSQVASSYNEQFFGPGTRLTVL.

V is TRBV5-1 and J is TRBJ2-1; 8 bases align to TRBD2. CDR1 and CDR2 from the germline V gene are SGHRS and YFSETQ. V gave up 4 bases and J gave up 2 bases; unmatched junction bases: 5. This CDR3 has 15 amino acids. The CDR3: CASSPTAGAYNEQFF. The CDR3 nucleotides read TGCGCCAGCAGCCCGACAGCGGGGGCCTACAATGAGCAGTTCTTC.

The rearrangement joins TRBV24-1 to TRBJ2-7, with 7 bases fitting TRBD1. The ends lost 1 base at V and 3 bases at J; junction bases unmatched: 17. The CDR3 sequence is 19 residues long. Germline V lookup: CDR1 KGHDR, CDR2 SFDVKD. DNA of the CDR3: TGTGCCACCAGTGATTTAGGGTTCGGGACAGACACCTATTTCTACGAGCAGTACTTC. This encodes CATSDLGFGTDTYFYEQYF.

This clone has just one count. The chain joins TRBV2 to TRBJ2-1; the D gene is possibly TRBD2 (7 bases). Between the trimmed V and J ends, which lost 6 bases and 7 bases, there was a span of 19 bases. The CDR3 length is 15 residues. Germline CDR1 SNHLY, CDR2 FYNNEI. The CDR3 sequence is CASSKEVGGRNEQFF. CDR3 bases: TGTGCCAGCAGCAAAGAGGTGGGGGGGCGTAATGAGCAGTTCTTC.

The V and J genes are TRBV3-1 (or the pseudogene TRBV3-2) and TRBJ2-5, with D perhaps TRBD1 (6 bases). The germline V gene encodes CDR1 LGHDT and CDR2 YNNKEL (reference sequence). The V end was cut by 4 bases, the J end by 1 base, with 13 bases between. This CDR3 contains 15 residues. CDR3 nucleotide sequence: TGTGCCAGCAGCCCTCAAGGACAGCCCCAAGAGACCCAGTACTTC. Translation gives CASSPQGQPQETQYF.

CDR3 loop: CASSIPGDFEAFF. In DNA form, the CDR3 reads TGTGCCAGCAGCATCCCCGGGGACTTTGAAGCTTTCTTT. The chain carries TRBV11-2 and TRBJ1-1, with D possibly being TRBD1 (5 bases). Germline V gene lookup returns CDR1 SGHAT and CDR2 FQNNGV. CDR3 length: 13 amino acids. The V gene lost 5 bases and the J gene lost 7 bases, with 14 bases spanning the gap.

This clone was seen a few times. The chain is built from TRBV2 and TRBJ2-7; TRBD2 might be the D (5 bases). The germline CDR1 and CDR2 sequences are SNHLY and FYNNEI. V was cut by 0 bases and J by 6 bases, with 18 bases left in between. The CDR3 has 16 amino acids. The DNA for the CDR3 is TGTGCCAGCAGTGAAGCGTCGAGGGCCCCCTGGGGCGAGCAGTACTTC. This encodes CASSEASRAPWGEQYF.

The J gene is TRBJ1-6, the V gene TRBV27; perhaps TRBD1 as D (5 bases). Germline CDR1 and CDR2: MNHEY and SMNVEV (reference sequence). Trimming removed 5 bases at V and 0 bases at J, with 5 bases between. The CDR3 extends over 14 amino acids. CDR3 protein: CASSRGSYNSPLHF. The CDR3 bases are TGTGCCAGCAGTAGGGGCTCCTATAATTCACCCCTCCACTTT.

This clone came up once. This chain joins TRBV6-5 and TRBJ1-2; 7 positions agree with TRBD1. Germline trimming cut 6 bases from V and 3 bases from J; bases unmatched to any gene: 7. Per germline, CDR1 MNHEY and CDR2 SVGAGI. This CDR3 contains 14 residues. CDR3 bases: TGTGCCAGCAGCCGTGACAGGGCCTACTATGGCTACACCTTC. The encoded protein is CASSRDRAYYGYTF.

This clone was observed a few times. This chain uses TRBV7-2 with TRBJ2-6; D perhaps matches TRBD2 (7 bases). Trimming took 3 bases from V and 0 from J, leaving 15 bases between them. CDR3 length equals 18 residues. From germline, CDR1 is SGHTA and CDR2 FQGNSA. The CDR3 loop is CASSLSGGSRSGANVLTF. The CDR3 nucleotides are TGTGCCAGCAGCTTGTCGGGGGGCTCTCGCTCTGGGGCCAACGTCCTGACTTTC.

The CDR3 spells CASSIRDNNYGYTF. The CDR3 DNA follows: TGTGCCAGTAGTATTCGGGACAACAACTATGGCTACACCTTC. V is TRBV19 and J is TRBJ1-2, with D perhaps TRBD1 (6 bases). The CDR3 is made up of 14 amino acids. In germline, CDR1 is LNHDA, CDR2 SQIVND (reference sequence). V was shortened by 3 bases and J by 2 bases, with 10 bases between the two germline ends.

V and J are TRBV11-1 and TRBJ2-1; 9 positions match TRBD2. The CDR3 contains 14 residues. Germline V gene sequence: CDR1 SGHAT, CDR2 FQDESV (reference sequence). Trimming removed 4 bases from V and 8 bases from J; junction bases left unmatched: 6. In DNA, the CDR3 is TGTGCCAGCAGCTCGCGGGGGGGCCGACATGAGCAGTTCTTC. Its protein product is CASSSRGGRHEQFF.

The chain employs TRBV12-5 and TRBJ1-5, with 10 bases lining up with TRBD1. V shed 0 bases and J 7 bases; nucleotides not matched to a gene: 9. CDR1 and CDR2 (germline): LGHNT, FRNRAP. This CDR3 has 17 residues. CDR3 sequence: CASGLVWGTGAHQPQHF. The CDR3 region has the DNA TGTGCTAGTGGTTTGGTATGGGGGACAGGGGCCCACCAGCCCCAGCATTTT.

The CDR3, as DNA: TGTGCCAGCAGCAGGGACAATTACTACGAGCAGTACTTC. Translation gives CASSRDNYYEQYF. This chain joins TRBV11-2 and TRBJ2-7; TRBD1 might be the D (6 bases). The germline gives CDR1 SGHAT, CDR2 FQNNGV. This CDR3 has 13 amino acids. V was trimmed by 5 bases and J by 3 bases, leaving 11 bases between them. Full variable domain (missing parts from reference TRBV11-2 and TRBJ2-7): EAGVAQSPRYKIIEKRQSVAFWCNPISGHATLYWYQQILGQGPKLLIQFQNNGVVDDSQLPKDRFSAERLKGVDSTLKIQPAKLEDSAVYLCASSRDNYYEQYFGPGTRLTVT.

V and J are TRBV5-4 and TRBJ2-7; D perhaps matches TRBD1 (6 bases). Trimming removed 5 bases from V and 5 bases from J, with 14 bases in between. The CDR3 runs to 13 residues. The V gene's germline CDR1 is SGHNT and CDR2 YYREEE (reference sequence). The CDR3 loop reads CASSYSRGDEQYF. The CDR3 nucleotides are TGTGCCAGCAGTTATAGCAGGGGAGACGAGCAGTACTTC.

DNA for the CDR3: TGTGCCAGCAGGGGAAGGGGGGGCGGCACTGAAGCTTTCTTT. As protein: CASRGRGGGTEAFF. The chain couples TRBV19 to TRBJ1-1; the D gene is possibly TRBD1 (6 bases). In germline, CDR1 is LNHDA, CDR2 SQIVND (reference sequence). This CDR3 has 14 residues. V lost 9 bases and J lost 4, with 18 bases in between. Looking up the rest from reference TRBV19 and TRBJ1-1 gives the full variable domain: DGGITQSPKYLFRKEGQNVTLSCEQNLNHDAMYWYRQDPGQGLRLIYYSQIVNDFQKGDIAEGYSVSREKKESFPLTVTSAQKNPTAFYLCASRGRGGGTEAFFGQGTRLTVV.

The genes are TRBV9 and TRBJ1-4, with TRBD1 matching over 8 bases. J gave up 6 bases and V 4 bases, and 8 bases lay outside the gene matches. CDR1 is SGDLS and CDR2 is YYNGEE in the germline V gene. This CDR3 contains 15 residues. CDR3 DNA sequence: TGTGCCAGCAGCCTCATGGACAGGGTTGATGAAAAACTGTTTTTT. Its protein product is CASSLMDRVDEKLFF.

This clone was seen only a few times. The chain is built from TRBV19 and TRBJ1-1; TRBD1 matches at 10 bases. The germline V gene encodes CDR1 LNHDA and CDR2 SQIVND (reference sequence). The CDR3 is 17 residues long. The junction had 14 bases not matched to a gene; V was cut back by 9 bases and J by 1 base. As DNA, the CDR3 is TGTGCCAGCTCCCCCTCGATGACAGGGGGCACGAACACTGAAGCTTTCTTT. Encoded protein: CASSPSMTGGTNTEAFF.

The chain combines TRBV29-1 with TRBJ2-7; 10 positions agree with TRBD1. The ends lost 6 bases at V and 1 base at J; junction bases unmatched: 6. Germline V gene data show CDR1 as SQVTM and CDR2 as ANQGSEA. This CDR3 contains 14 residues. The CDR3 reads CSVAGTGVSYEQYF. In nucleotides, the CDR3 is TGCAGCGTCGCCGGGACAGGGGTTTCCTACGAGCAGTACTTC.

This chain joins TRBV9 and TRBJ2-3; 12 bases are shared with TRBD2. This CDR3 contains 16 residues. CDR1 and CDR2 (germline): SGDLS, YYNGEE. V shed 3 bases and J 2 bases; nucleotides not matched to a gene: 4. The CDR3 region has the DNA TGTGCCAGCAGCGCTAGCGGGGGGGCATTCACAGATACGCAGTATTTT. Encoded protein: CASSASGGAFTDTQYF.

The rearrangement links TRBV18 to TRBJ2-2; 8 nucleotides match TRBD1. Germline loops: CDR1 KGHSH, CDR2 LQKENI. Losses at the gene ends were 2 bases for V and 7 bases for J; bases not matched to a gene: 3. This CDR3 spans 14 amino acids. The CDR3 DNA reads TGTGCCAGCTCACCAGGACAGGGCGGCGGGGAGCTGTTTTTT. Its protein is CASSPGQGGGELFF.

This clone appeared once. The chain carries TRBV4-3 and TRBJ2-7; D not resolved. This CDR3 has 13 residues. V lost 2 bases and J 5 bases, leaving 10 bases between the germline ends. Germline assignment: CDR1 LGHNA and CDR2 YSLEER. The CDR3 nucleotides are TGCGCCAGCAGCCAACGACACTTTGACGAGCAGTACTTC. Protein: CASSQRHFDEQYF.

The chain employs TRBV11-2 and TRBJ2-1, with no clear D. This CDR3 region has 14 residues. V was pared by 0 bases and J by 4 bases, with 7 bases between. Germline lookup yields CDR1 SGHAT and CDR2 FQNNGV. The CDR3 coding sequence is TGTGCCAGCAGCTTAGAGGGCCAATACAATGAGCAGTTCTTC. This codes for CASSLEGQYNEQFF.

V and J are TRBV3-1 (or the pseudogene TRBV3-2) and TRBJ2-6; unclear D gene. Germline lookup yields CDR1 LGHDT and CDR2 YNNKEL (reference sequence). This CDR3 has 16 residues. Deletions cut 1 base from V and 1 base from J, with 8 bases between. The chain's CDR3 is CASSQASVSGANVLTF. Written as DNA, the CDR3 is TGTGCCAGCAGCCAAGCATCGGTTTCTGGGGCCAACGTCCTGACTTTC.

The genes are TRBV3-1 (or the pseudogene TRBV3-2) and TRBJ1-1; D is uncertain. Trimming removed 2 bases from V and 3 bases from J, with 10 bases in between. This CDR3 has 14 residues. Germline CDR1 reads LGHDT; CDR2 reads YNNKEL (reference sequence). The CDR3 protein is CASSQLSGDTEAFF. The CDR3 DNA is TGTGCCAGCAGCCAACTGTCCGGGGACACTGAAGCTTTCTTT.